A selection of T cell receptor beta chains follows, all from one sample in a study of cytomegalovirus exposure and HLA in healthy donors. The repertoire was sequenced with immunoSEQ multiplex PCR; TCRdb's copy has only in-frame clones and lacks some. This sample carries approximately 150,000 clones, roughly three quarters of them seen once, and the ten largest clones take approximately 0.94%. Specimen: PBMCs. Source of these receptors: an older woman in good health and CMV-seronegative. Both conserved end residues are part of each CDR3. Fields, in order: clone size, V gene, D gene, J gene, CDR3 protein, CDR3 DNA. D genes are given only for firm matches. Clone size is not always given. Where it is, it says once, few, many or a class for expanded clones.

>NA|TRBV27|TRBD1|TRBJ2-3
CASSLLGGRDTQYF
TGTGCCAGCAGTTTACTAGGGGGCAGAGATACGCAGTATTTT
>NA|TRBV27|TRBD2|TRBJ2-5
CASSQNPRLAGPQETQYF
TGTGCCAGCAGTCAAAACCCGAGACTAGCGGGGCCCCAAGAGACCCAGTACTTC
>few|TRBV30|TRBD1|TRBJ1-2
CAWNGQGDYGYTF
TGTGCCTGGAACGGACAGGGGGACTATGGCTACACCTTC
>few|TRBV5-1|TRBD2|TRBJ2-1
CASSVSLAGGPVYNEQFF
TGCGCCAGCAGCGTTTCTCTAGCGGGGGGGCCGGTCTACAATGAGCAGTTCTTC
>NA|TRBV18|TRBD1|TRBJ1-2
CASSPQGADYGYTF
TGTGCCAGCTCACCGCAGGGGGCGGACTATGGCTACACCTTC
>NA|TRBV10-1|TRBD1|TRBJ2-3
CASSPGQGATDTQYF
TGCGCCAGCAGCCCCGGACAGGGGGCAACAGATACGCAGTATTTT
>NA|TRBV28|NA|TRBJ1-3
CASSSDSYTIYF
TGTGCCAGCAGTTCCGACAGTTACACCATATATTTT
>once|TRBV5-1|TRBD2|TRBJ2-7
CASSLGGTSGSYEQYF
TGCGCCAGCAGCCTGGGTGGGACTAGCGGATCCTACGAGCAGTACTTC
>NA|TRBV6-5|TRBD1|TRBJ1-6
CASSYSNDRVRSPLHF
TGTGCCAGCAGTTACTCGAATGACAGGGTTAGATCACCCCTCCACTTT
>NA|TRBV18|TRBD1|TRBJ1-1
CASSQTGGAEAFF
TGTGCCAGCTCACAGACAGGGGGGGCTGAAGCTTTCTTT
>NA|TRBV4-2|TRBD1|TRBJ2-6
CASSQEQGTGANVLTF
TGTGCCAGCAGCCAAGAACAGGGGACTGGGGCCAACGTCCTGACTTTC
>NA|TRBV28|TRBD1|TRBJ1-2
CASSYGQGNYGYTF
TGTGCCAGCAGTTACGGACAGGGAAACTATGGCTACACCTTC
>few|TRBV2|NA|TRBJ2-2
CASSVEQGGTGELFF
TGTGCCAGCAGTGTAGAACAGGGCGGGACCGGGGAGCTGTTTTTT
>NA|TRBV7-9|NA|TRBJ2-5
CASSFYKAGTETQYF
TGTGCCAGCAGCTTTTACAAGGCGGGGACTGAGACCCAGTACTTC
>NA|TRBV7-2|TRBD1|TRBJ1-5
CASSPTGDRNQPQHF
TGTGCCAGCAGCCCCACAGGGGATAGGAATCAGCCCCAGCATTTT
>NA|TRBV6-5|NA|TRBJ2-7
CASRGGYEQYF
TGTGCCAGCAGAGGGGGCTACGAGCAGTACTTC
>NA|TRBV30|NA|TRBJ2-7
CAWSVRGIYEQYF
TGTGCCTGGAGTGTACGGGGGATCTACGAGCAGTACTTC
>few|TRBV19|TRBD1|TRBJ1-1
CASTRSPLGTGTLNTEAFF
TGTGCCAGTACCCGATCGCCTTTGGGGACAGGGACCTTGAACACTGAAGCTTTCTTT
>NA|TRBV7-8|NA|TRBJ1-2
CASSLVGTSYGYTF
TGTGCCAGCAGCTTAGTGGGGACAAGCTATGGCTACACCTTC
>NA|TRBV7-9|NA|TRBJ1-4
CASSLDGQPNEKLFF
TGTGCCAGCAGCTTAGATGGACAGCCAAATGAAAAACTGTTTTTT
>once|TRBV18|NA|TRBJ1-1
CASSSTGFAEAFF
TGTGCCAGCTCATCAACAGGGTTCGCTGAAGCTTTCTTT
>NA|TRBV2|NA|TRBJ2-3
CASTPGYLTDTQYF
TGTGCCAGCACCCCAGGGTATCTCACAGATACGCAGTATTTT
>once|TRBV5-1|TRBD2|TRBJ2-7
CASSPPGRADYEQYF
TGCGCCAGCAGCCCGCCAGGGAGGGCGGACTACGAGCAGTACTTC
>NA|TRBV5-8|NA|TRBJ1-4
CASSLSDGPNEKLFF
TGTGCCAGCAGCTTATCCGATGGGCCTAATGAAAAACTGTTTTTT
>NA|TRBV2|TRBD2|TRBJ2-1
CASTPPGGGAREQFF
TGTGCCAGCACCCCTCCGGGCGGGGGGGCCCGGGAGCAGTTCTTC
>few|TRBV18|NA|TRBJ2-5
CASSHYSIETQYF
TGTGCCAGCTCACATTACTCGATCGAGACCCAGTACTTC
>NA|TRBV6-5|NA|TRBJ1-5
CASSYQVNQPQHF
TGTGCCAGCAGTTACCAGGTAAATCAGCCCCAGCATTTT
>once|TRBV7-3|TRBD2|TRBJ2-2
CASSLRGKTSSGELFF
TGTGCCAGCAGCTTAAGGGGAAAGACTAGCTCCGGGGAGCTGTTTTTT
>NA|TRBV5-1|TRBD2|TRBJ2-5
CASSLWTSGDLATQYF
TGCGCCAGCAGCCTCTGGACTAGCGGGGACCTCGCGACCCAGTACTTC
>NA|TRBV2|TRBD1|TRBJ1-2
CASTGGTGVVVNYGYTF
TGTGCCAGTACCGGGGGGACAGGGGTGGTGGTTAACTATGGCTACACCTTC
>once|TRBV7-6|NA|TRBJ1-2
CASSLSGREDGYTF
TGTGCCAGCAGCTTATCGGGCAGGGAGGATGGCTACACCTTC
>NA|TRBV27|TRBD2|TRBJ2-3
CASSLLAASTDTQYF
TGTGCCAGCAGTTTACTAGCGGCTAGCACAGATACGCAGTATTTT
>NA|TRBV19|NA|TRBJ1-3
CATRRPGNTIYF
TGTGCCACCCGGCGGCCGGGAAACACCATATATTTT
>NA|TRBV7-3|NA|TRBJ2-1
CASSLGHVSSHNEQFF
TGTGCCAGCAGCTTAGGTCATGTTAGCAGTCACAATGAGCAGTTCTTC
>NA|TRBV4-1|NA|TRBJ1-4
CASSQDSGRPLGEKLFF
TGCGCCAGCAGCCAAGATAGCGGCAGACCTTTGGGCGAAAAACTGTTTTTT
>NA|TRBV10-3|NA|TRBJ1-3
CAIRDPRVEAGNTIYF
TGTGCCATCCGGGATCCTCGGGTTGAGGCTGGAAACACCATATATTTT
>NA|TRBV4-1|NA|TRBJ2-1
CASSLARSSYNEQFF
TGCGCCAGCAGCCTTGCGCGGAGCTCCTACAATGAGCAGTTCTTC
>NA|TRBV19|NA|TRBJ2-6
CASSRGTLVGANVLTF
TGTGCCAGTAGTAGAGGCACTCTCGTGGGGGCCAACGTCCTGACTTTC
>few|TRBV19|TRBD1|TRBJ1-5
CASGTGGKGQPQHF
TGTGCCAGCGGGACAGGGGGCAAAGGTCAGCCCCAGCATTTT
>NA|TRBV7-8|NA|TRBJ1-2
CASSPPDFYGYTF
TGTGCCAGCAGCCCCCCTGACTTTTATGGCTACACCTTC
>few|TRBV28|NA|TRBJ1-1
CASSLIQNTEAFF
TGTGCCAGCAGTTTAATACAGAACACTGAAGCTTTCTTT
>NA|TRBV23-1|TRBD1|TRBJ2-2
CASSQSVLLGRGLAGELFF
TGCGCCAGCAGTCAATCCGTCCTCTTAGGCAGGGGGCTAGCCGGGGAGCTGTTTTTT
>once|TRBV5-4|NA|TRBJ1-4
CASSPSSLNEKLFF
TGTGCCAGCAGTCCTTCGTCTTTGAATGAAAAACTGTTTTTT
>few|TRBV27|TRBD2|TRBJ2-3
CASTGASGRAAIGTQYF
TGTGCCAGCACCGGGGCTAGCGGGAGGGCCGCGATAGGTACGCAGTATTTT
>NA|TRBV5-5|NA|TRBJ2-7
CASSLDVAAYEQYF
TGTGCCAGCAGCTTGGATGTCGCGGCCTACGAGCAGTACTTC
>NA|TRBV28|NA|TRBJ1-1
CASSPSGRRAFF
TGTGCCAGCAGCCCTTCCGGTAGAAGAGCTTTCTTT
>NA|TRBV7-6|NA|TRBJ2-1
CASSGGVRSNNEQFF
TGTGCCAGCAGCGGAGGGGTTCGGAGTAACAATGAGCAGTTCTTC
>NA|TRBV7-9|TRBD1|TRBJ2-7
CASSPGGWDEQYF
TGTGCCAGCAGCCCAGGGGGTTGGGACGAGCAGTACTTC